The 17 T cell receptor beta chains given below trace back to one sample, sequenced in a study of OX40 agonist ivuxolimab in advanced cancers. Data came from immunoSEQ multiplex PCR; TCRdb stores just in-frame clones and leaves some out. In the table there are 43,000 or so clones, over 75% of which are singletons. The starting material was CD4+ or CD8+ T cells sorted from blood, obtained in a trial of the OX40 agonist ivuxolimab. The receptors were sampled from an adult with an advanced solid tumor such as melanoma, head and neck, liver or kidney cancer.

V and J are TRBV28 and TRBJ1-1, with D unresolved. CDR1 is MDHEN, CDR2 SYDVKM, per germline. The CDR3 loop spans 12 amino acids. The ends were cut back, 8 bases at V and 4 bases at J, with 11 bases in the middle. CDR3 sequence: CASQLTTTEAFF. CDR3 nucleotides: TGTGCCAGCCAGCTTACCACCACTGAAGCTTTCTTT.

The gene calls are TRBV19 and TRBJ1-1, with 7 bases that match TRBD1. V shed 7 bases, J shed 0 bases, and the junction held 5 bases outside the gene matches. CDR1 and CDR2 from the germline V gene are LNHDA and SQIVND (reference sequence). This CDR3 region has 14 residues. Written as DNA, the CDR3 is TGTGCCAGTACCCCACAGGGGTTGAACACTGAAGCTTTCTTT. This gives the protein CASTPQGLNTEAFF.

The rearrangement uses TRBV28 and TRBJ2-2; 7 positions match TRBD2. In germline, CDR1 is MDHEN, CDR2 SYDVKM. The J segment lost 3 bases and the V segment lost 8 bases, leaving 9 bases of the junction unmatched. The CDR3 loop spans 15 amino acids. Here the CDR3 reads CASGGGREHTGELFF. DNA of the CDR3: TGTGCCAGCGGCGGTGGGCGGGAGCACACCGGGGAGCTGTTTTTT.

V gene TRBV19 combines with J gene TRBJ1-2; possibly TRBD1 for D (5 bases). The germline gives CDR1 LNHDA, CDR2 SQIVND (reference sequence). The germline V and J ends were trimmed by 5 bases and 5 bases, with 12 bases remaining between them. This CDR3 is 13 amino acids long. CDR3 sequence (DNA): TGTGCCAGTAGTCCCGGCAGGGAGTATGGCTACACCTTC. Its translation is CASSPGREYGYTF.

This chain links TRBV10-3 with TRBJ2-2, with 9 bases lining up with TRBD2. V lost 3 bases, J lost 6 bases, and 2 bases stayed unmatched. This CDR3 spans 14 amino acids. Germline values: CDR1 ENHRY, CDR2 SYGVKD. CDR3 sequence (DNA): TGTGCCATCAGTGAAATAGCGGGAGCCGGGGAGCTGTTTTTT. Its translation: CAISEIAGAGELFF.

This chain connects TRBV2 to TRBJ2-7; TRBD2 matches at 12 bases. CDR3 length: 17 residues. Germline CDR1 SNHLY, CDR2 FYNNEI. Germline trimming cut 0 bases from V and 4 bases from J; bases unmatched to any gene: 7. CDR3 nucleotide sequence: TGTGCCAGCAGTGAAGCTCGGACTAGCGGGGTTCTGTACGAGCAGTACTTC. Translation gives CASSEARTSGVLYEQYF.

The chain links TRBV6-1 to TRBJ2-5; D tentatively reads TRBD1 or TRBD2 (6 bases each). The ends were cut back, 4 bases at V and 2 bases at J, with 17 bases in the middle. The CDR3 contains 16 residues. Germline-derived CDR1 and CDR2 are MNHNS and SASEGT. CDR3 sequence reads: CASSGRLGGGQETQYF. The DNA of the CDR3 is TGTGCCAGCAGTGGAAGGCTGGGGGGCGGGCAAGAGACCCAGTACTTC.

This chain connects TRBV2 to TRBJ2-1, with D maybe TRBD2 (6 bases). This CDR3 comprises 10 residues. Germline CDR1 and CDR2: SNHLY and FYNNEI. The CDR3 nucleotides read TGTGGCATGGGGAGGAATGAGCAGTTCTTC. Its protein product is CGMGRNEQFF.

This chain uses TRBV6-1 with TRBJ2-3; D perhaps matches TRBD2 (6 bases). This CDR3 region has 15 residues. Per the germline V gene, CDR1 is MNHNS and CDR2 is SASEGT. V was shortened by 8 bases and J by 6 bases, with 21 bases between the two germline ends. The CDR3 nucleotides read TGTGCCAGCGCTGATGCGGGACTGACTGCGGATACGCAGTATTTT. It translates to CASADAGLTADTQYF.

The chain joins TRBV5-5 to TRBJ1-2; D gene uncertain. Germline values: CDR1 SGHKS, CDR2 YYEKEE (reference sequence). This CDR3 is 14 amino acids long. The V end was cut by 4 bases, the J end by 2 bases, with 12 bases between. DNA of the CDR3: TGTGCCAGCAGCCCGGTCGCAGTCAACTATGGCTACACCTTC. Translating gives CASSPVAVNYGYTF.

This rearrangement joins TRBV7-9 to TRBJ2-5, with 7 positions matching TRBD1. CDR3 size: 15 residues. Germline CDR1 reads SEHNR; CDR2 reads FQNEAQ (reference sequence). After removal of 1 base from V and 5 bases from J, the junction contained 7 bases not matched to a gene. CDR3 coding DNA: TGTGCCAGCAGCTTAGTAGAAGGGGGCGGGGAGACCCAGTACTTC. Translated: CASSLVEGGGETQYF.

The V call is TRBV5-1, the J call TRBJ2-5; D assignment may be TRBD1 or TRBD2 (5 bases each). Trimming took off 0 bases at V and 5 bases at J, with 8 bases between the two ends. CDR1 SGHRS and CDR2 YFSETQ come from the germline V gene. This CDR3 is built from 13 residues. The CDR3 DNA sequence: TGCGCCAGCAGCTTGGGGGGGACGGAGACCCAGTACTTC. Amino acids: CASSLGGTETQYF.

The CDR3 DNA follows: TGTGCCAGCAGCTTCTGGGCAGGGGGCTCCTACGAGCAGTACTTC. Translating it yields CASSFWAGGSYEQYF. The chain combines TRBV9 with TRBJ2-7, with 7 bases matching TRBD1. V dropped 4 bases and J dropped 0; count of bases not matched to a gene: 7. Looked up from germline, CDR1 is SGDLS and CDR2 is YYNGEE. This CDR3 spans 15 amino acids.

V usage is TRBV7-2 and J usage is TRBJ1-5; D gene ambiguous. The CDR3 runs to 13 residues. The V end lost 1 base, the J end lost 7 bases, and 8 bases lay between the germline ends. CDR1 and CDR2 (germline): SGHTA, FQGNSA. The CDR3 region has the DNA TGTGCCAGCAGCTTAGGGTCGGACCAGCCCCAGCATTTT. This sequence encodes CASSLGSDQPQHF.

V is TRBV5-1 and J is TRBJ2-3; D unresolved. CDR1 is SGHRS, CDR2 YFSETQ, per germline. The V end lost 2 bases, the J end lost 0 bases, and 7 bases lay between the germline ends. This CDR3 region has 14 residues. The CDR3 nucleotides read TGCGCCAGCAGCTTTAACCCAAGCACAGATACGCAGTATTTT. This codes for CASSFNPSTDTQYF.

The J gene is TRBJ2-5, the V gene TRBV7-3; the D gene is possibly TRBD1 (7 bases). V was trimmed by 4 bases and J by 2 bases, leaving 14 bases between them. The CDR3 sequence is 15 residues long. Germline-derived CDR1 and CDR2 are SGHTA and FQGTGA. In DNA, the CDR3 is TGTGCCAGCAGCTCGGCAGGGGGGCGGCAAGAGACCCAGTACTTC. This translates into CASSSAGGRQETQYF.

The chain couples TRBV5-1 to TRBJ2-1, with 11 bases fitting TRBD2. The CDR3 is 15 amino acids. CDR1 is SGHRS and CDR2 is YFSETQ in the germline V gene. Trimming cost V 4 bases and J 7 bases; bases outside gene matches: 7. DNA for the CDR3: TGCGCCAGCAGCGGTTCTAGCGGGGGGTGGAATGAGCAGTTCTTC. Translated: CASSGSSGGWNEQFF.